This note documents a single T cell receptor beta chain sequence. The identical CDR3 is also encoded by other nucleotide sequences in the sample. In the original analysis: Reference gene primer amplification in the assay estimated nucleated cell counts. TCRdb's copy holds only in-frame clones and misses some; the assay was immunoSEQ multiplex PCR. That table gives V, J and clone size, and the DNA gave D and trimming. Counted here are some 140,000 clones, 79% occurring once; the ten biggest clones make up 3.5% to 4.5%. These data originate in a study of blood T cell repertoires in COVID-19. On the study more broadly: Italy, Spain and the United States were the sources of the convalescent and acute COVID-19 samples.

This CDR3 comprises 15 residues. CDR1 is SGHRS, CDR2 YFSETQ, per germline. Germline trimming cut 5 bases from V and 5 bases from J; bases unmatched to any gene: 5. The chain joins TRBV5-1 to TRBJ2-2, with 11 bases matching TRBD2. Source material: peripheral blood. The source is a man aged 55-75 years with acute or convalescent COVID-19. CDR3: CASSSGTSGTGELFF. For the CDR3, the DNA is TGCGCCAGCAGTTCTGGGACTAGCGGAACCGGGGAGCTGTTTTTT.